One sample yielded the 20 T cell receptor beta chains listed below, sequenced in a study of response to subunit inactivated influenza vaccine. TCRdb used MiXCR to reprocess the RT-PCR reads, holding one entry per CDR3 protein. The table has 650,000 to 850,000 distinct CDR3 sequences, 14% seen once. Here the sequenced sample was PBMCs from blood, taken approximately 15 days before vaccination. These receptors were taken from a man in his forties or fifties who received an inactivated influenza vaccine.

The chain joins TRBV7-2 to TRBJ2-3; 8 nucleotides agree with TRBD1. The junction had 7 bases not matched to a gene; V was cut back by 4 bases and J by 4 bases. The CDR3 spans 15 residues. Per the germline V gene, CDR1 is SGHTA and CDR2 is FQGNSA. The CDR3 protein is CASSWDRIGSDTQYF. CDR3 coding DNA: TGTGCCAGCAGCTGGGACAGGATTGGATCAGATACGCAGTATTTT.

This clonotype was detected a few times. The J gene is TRBJ1-2, the V gene TRBV5-1; maybe TRBD1 (5 bases). Germline CDR1 reads SGHRS; CDR2 reads YFSETQ. The V and J ends lost 0 bases and 4 bases respectively, with 10 bases between them. This CDR3 comprises 14 residues. The CDR3 bases are TGCGCCAGCAGCTTGGCCCTGGGACTCTATGGCTACACCTTC. Translation gives CASSLALGLYGYTF.

This clonotype was detected ten times or more. This sequence joins TRBV29-1 and TRBJ1-4, with D possibly being TRBD1 (5 bases). V was trimmed by 8 bases and J by 8 bases, leaving 15 bases between them. From germline, CDR1 is SQVTM and CDR2 ANQGSEA. There are 12 residues in the CDR3. The DNA of the CDR3 is TGCAGCATGAAGACAGCCATGGAAAAACTGTTTTTT. As protein: CSMKTAMEKLFF.

This clonotype showed up just a few times. The chain joins TRBV20-1 to TRBJ2-3, with D hard to call. Looked up from germline, CDR1 is DFQATT and CDR2 is SNEGSKA (reference sequence). The CDR3 sequence is 12 residues long. The germline V and J ends were trimmed by 5 bases and 0 bases, with 6 bases remaining between them. CDR3 region: CSAEESTDTQYF. CDR3 DNA sequence: TGCAGTGCTGAAGAGAGCACAGATACGCAGTATTTT.

The chain uses TRBV20-1 and TRBJ2-1; TRBD2 matches at 15 bases. The CDR3 is 17 residues long. Germline CDR1 and CDR2: DFQATT and SNEGSKA (reference sequence). V trimming: 5 bases; J trimming: 4 bases; junction bases outside the gene matches: 9. This CDR3 reads CSAGGLAGGPGYNEQFF. DNA for the CDR3: TGCAGTGCTGGAGGACTAGCGGGAGGGCCGGGGTACAATGAGCAGTTCTTC.

This clonotype was detected only a few times. The rearrangement uses TRBV28 and TRBJ2-7; D gene uncertain. Germline CDR1 and CDR2: MDHEN and SYDVKM. CDR3 length: 17 residues. The V end lost 1 base, the J end lost 7 bases, and 23 bases lay between the germline ends. The CDR3 DNA follows: TGTGCCAGCAGTTTATTTTTCTTGTTTTTACCATTCAGGGAGCAGTACTTC. This codes for CASSLFFLFLPFREQYF.

This chain links TRBV24-1 with TRBJ2-3; 7 bases map to TRBD1. The CDR3 spans 15 residues. Germline V CDR1 and CDR2: KGHDR, SFDVKD. Germline trimming cut 9 bases from V and 2 bases from J; bases unmatched to any gene: 10. CDR3 bases: TGTGCCACCGCCCAGACAGGGAGTTACACAGATACGCAGTATTTT. Translating gives CATAQTGSYTDTQYF.

This clonotype showed up just a few times. The J gene is TRBJ2-2, the V gene TRBV4-2, with D tentatively TRBD1 (7 bases). This CDR3 has 16 residues. V was clipped by 0 bases and J by 5 bases, with 13 bases between them. CDR1 and CDR2 (germline): LGHNA, YNFKEQ. Here the CDR3 reads CASSQDWRGRTGELFF. The CDR3 bases are TGTGCCAGCAGCCAAGATTGGAGGGGGCGGACCGGGGAGCTGTTTTTT.

V is TRBV7-9 and J is TRBJ2-7; D is perhaps TRBD1 (6 bases). The germline gives CDR1 SEHNR, CDR2 FQNEAQ (reference sequence). This CDR3 contains 14 residues. Between the trimmed V and J ends, which lost 5 bases and 2 bases, there was a span of 13 bases. The CDR3 region is CASSRRDRTYEQYF. CDR3 bases: TGTGCCAGCAGCCGCCGCGACAGGACCTACGAGCAGTACTTC.

V gene TRBV7-2 combines with J gene TRBJ2-5; TRBD2 aligns across 9 bases. The J segment lost 5 bases and the V segment lost 5 bases, leaving 9 bases of the junction unmatched. Germline-derived CDR1 and CDR2 are SGHTA and FQGNSA. This CDR3 has 15 residues. CDR3 sequence reads: CASSPRVAGEETQYF. The DNA for the CDR3 is TGTGCCAGCAGCCCCCGGGTAGCGGGGGAGGAGACCCAGTACTTC.

This clonotype was counted between two and nine times. The chain joins TRBV4-3 to TRBJ2-2; 7 bases are shared with TRBD2. V lost 4 bases, J lost 4 bases, and 9 bases stayed unmatched. CDR3 size: 16 residues. Germline CDR1 LGHNA, CDR2 YSLEER. CDR3 loop: CASSRGLSGPTGELFF. In nucleotides, the CDR3 is TGCGCCAGCAGCCGGGGACTAAGCGGGCCCACCGGGGAGCTGTTTTTT.

The chain links TRBV6-1 to TRBJ2-7; D possibly matches TRBD1 or TRBD2 (6 bases each). CDR3 length: 14 residues. V lost 6 bases, J lost 1 base, and 13 bases lay in between. Per the germline V gene, CDR1 is MNHNS and CDR2 is SASEGT. The CDR3 is CASSIGGQSYEQYF. The CDR3 nucleotides read TGTGCCAGCAGCATTGGGGGGCAGTCCTACGAGCAGTACTTC.

This clonotype was seen more than once but under ten times. V and J are TRBV18 and TRBJ2-7; D uncertain. The CDR3 covers 14 residues. CDR1 KGHSH and CDR2 LQKENI come from the germline V gene. V gave up 0 bases and J gave up 6 bases, with 12 bases separating them. CDR3 sequence reads: CASSPPTSPREQYF. The CDR3 coding sequence is TGTGCCAGCTCACCACCAACATCCCCCCGCGAGCAGTACTTC.

This clonotype has at least ten counts. The chain carries TRBV7-2 and TRBJ2-7; D might be TRBD2 (6 bases). The CDR3 has 14 residues. The V and J ends lost 8 bases and 1 base respectively, with 15 bases between them. From germline, CDR1 is SGHTA and CDR2 FQGNSA. CDR3 loop: CASLPGSLSYEQYF. The CDR3 coding sequence is TGTGCCAGCCTCCCCGGGAGTCTATCCTACGAGCAGTACTTC.

This chain links TRBV7-8 with TRBJ2-5, with D perhaps TRBD1 (5 bases). The germline CDR1 and CDR2 sequences are SGHVS and FQNEAQ. Trimming took off 5 bases at V and 2 bases at J, with 15 bases between the two ends. The CDR3 is 15 amino acids. CDR3 bases: TGTGCCAGCAGCCCATACAAGGGGCCGCAAGAGACCCAGTACTTC. It specifies CASSPYKGPQETQYF.

This clonotype has more than one count but fewer than ten. The chain links TRBV2 to TRBJ2-3, with D possibly TRBD1 on 6 matching bases. The germline V and J ends were trimmed by 5 bases and 0 bases, with 12 bases remaining between them. The CDR3 has 15 amino acids. CDR1 and CDR2 (germline): SNHLY, FYNNEI. The CDR3 DNA reads as TGTGCCAGCAGTCAACAGGGAAGGAGCACAGATACGCAGTATTTT. Protein sequence: CASSQQGRSTDTQYF.

This rearrangement joins TRBV7-2 to TRBJ2-3; 8 bases are a match to TRBD2. J lost 5 bases, V lost 5 bases, and 9 bases had no gene match. CDR3 length: 15 residues. CDR1 and CDR2 from the germline V gene are SGHTA and FQGNSA. The DNA of the CDR3 is TGTGCCAGCAGCACCGGGGGGGCAGTACTAGATACGCAGTATTTT. Protein: CASSTGGAVLDTQYF.

The chain links TRBV18 to TRBJ2-3; D is unclear. V gave up 0 bases and J gave up 0 bases, with 7 bases separating them. Per the germline V gene, CDR1 is KGHSH and CDR2 is LQKENI. The CDR3 covers 15 residues. CDR3 region: CASSPPNPSTDTQYF. The CDR3 region has the DNA TGTGCCAGCTCACCACCGAACCCTAGCACAGATACGCAGTATTTT.

Only a few counts were recorded for this clonotype. This sequence joins TRBV7-7 and TRBJ2-3; TRBD2 aligns across 7 bases. Germline lookup yields CDR1 SSHAT and CDR2 FNYEAQ (reference sequence). J lost 6 bases, V lost 5 bases, and 5 bases had no gene match. This CDR3 is 13 amino acids long. As DNA, the CDR3 is TGTGCCAGCAGCGCCCGGGACTACGATACGCAGTATTTT. It specifies CASSARDYDTQYF.

The table lists this clonotype with a few counts. This chain connects TRBV4-1 to TRBJ2-4, with 12 positions matching TRBD2. Losses at the gene ends were 4 bases for V and 1 base for J; bases not matched to a gene: 8. The CDR3 totals 18 residues. Germline CDR1 is MGHRA and CDR2 is YSYEKL. CDR3 sequence: CASSPGLAGTSAKNIQYF. CDR3 coding DNA: TGCGCCAGCAGCCCCGGACTAGCGGGAACGTCGGCCAAAAACATTCAGTACTTC.